These 26 T cell receptor beta chains were all obtained from the same sample, sequenced in a study of cytomegalovirus exposure and HLA in healthy donors (dated by TCRdb to about 2017). Library method: the immunoSEQ multiplex PCR assay. For the multiplex PCR, a mixture combining 60 forward primers for TCR Vbeta segments and 13 reverse primers for TCR Jbeta segments was used. Entries here come from immuneACCESS through TCRdb and include only in-frame sequences with V and J called. Some clones fail to appear in such tables; in the studies checked, an unresolved V gene covers under half of the shortfall, and the cause of the remainder is unknown. This sample is represented by around 120,000 clones; roughly 69% of them were singletons. The ten largest clones represent about 2.6% of the sample. Input material: PBMCs. The receptors were sampled from a man aged 50-60 years in good health and CMV-seropositive.

The V and J genes are TRBV21-1 and TRBJ1-1; the table's D call, TRBD1, was not checked against the DNA. TRBV21-1 is an annotated pseudogene. This CDR3 has 15 amino acids. The CDR3 nucleotides read TGTGCCAGCAGCAAAATTGAGACACTGAACACTGAAGCTTTCTTT. Its translation is CASSKIETLNTEAFF.

The chain joins TRBV5-1 to TRBJ1-1, with D possibly matching TRBD1 (5 bases). Germline V gene sequence: CDR1 SGHRS, CDR2 YFSETQ. V lost 1 base, J lost 6 bases, and 13 bases lay in between. This CDR3 has 14 amino acids. CDR3 loop: CASSLFSRDSEAFF. The CDR3 DNA follows: TGCGCCAGCAGCTTGTTCTCCAGGGACTCTGAAGCTTTCTTT.

The table lists this clone with a count of one. The genes are TRBV2 and TRBJ2-1, with D perhaps TRBD2 (5 bases). There are 15 residues in the CDR3. Trimming shortened V by 8 bases and J by 4 bases, and 18 bases separated the two germline ends. The germline CDR1 and CDR2 sequences are SNHLY and FYNNEI. The CDR3 region is CASARNKGVYNEQFF. For the CDR3, the DNA is TGTGCCAGCGCCCGAAATAAGGGAGTTTACAATGAGCAGTTCTTC.

V and J are TRBV2 and TRBJ1-6, with 10 positions matching TRBD1. Germline CDR1 and CDR2: SNHLY and FYNNEI. This CDR3 comprises 15 residues. Unmatched junction bases numbered 6, after V lost 6 bases and J lost 7 bases. CDR3 nucleotides: TGTGCCAGCAGGGAGACAGGGGGCCCCAATTCACCCCTCCACTTT. Protein: CASRETGGPNSPLHF. Full variable domain (rest looked up from reference TRBV2 and TRBJ1-6): EPEVTQTPSHQVTQMGQEVILRCVPISNHLYFYWYRQILGQKVEFLVSFYNNEISEKSEIFDDQFSVERPDGSNFTLKIRSTKLEDSAMYFCASRETGGPNSPLHFGNGTRLTVT.

The sample holds one count of this clone. The junction shows a germline mismatch at one end, possibly a read error. The gene calls are TRBV6-5 and TRBJ2-7, with 8 nucleotides matching TRBD1. The CDR3 is made up of 14 amino acids. Germline CDR1 is MNHEY and CDR2 is SVGAGI. CDR3 in amino acids: CFSDRGNSSYEQYF. CDR3 nucleotide sequence: TGCTTCTCCGACAGGGGCAACAGCTCCTACGAGCAGTACTTC.

The chain joins TRBV6-4 to TRBJ2-2; no firm D call. Trimming left V 3 bases short and J 0 bases short, with 11 bases between. The CDR3 runs 16 residues. The germline V gene encodes CDR1 MRHNA and CDR2 SNTAGT. The CDR3 loop reads CASSDQPGANTGELFF. The CDR3 DNA is TGTGCCAGCAGTGATCAGCCGGGTGCGAACACCGGGGAGCTGTTTTTT.

J is TRBJ1-2 and V is TRBV6-6; 7 bases map to TRBD1. This CDR3 contains 13 residues. The V gene's germline CDR1 is MNHNY and CDR2 SVGAGI (reference sequence). The J segment lost 7 bases and the V segment lost 2 bases, leaving 4 bases of the junction unmatched. The CDR3 protein is CASSYGTVGGYTF. CDR3 DNA: TGTGCCAGCAGTTACGGGACAGTAGGTGGCTACACCTTC.

As for this clone: Additional DNA sequences in this sample encode the identical CDR3. The V gene is TRBV30, the J gene TRBJ1-1; 10 positions match TRBD1. Germline CDR1 and CDR2: GTSNPN and SVGIG (reference sequence). Trimming removed 5 bases from V and 3 bases from J; junction bases left unmatched: 6. The CDR3 consists of 14 residues. This chain's CDR3 is CAWSRDRGYTEAFF. The CDR3 DNA is TGTGCCTGGTCCAGGGACAGGGGATACACTGAAGCTTTCTTT.

The rearrangement uses TRBV7-8 and TRBJ2-7; D may be TRBD2 (6 bases). Deletions cut 1 base from V and 0 bases from J, with 13 bases between. The length of the CDR3 is 16 residues. Germline V gene data show CDR1 as SGHVS and CDR2 as FQNEAQ. This chain's CDR3 is CASSLGWEVSSYEQYF. CDR3 bases: TGTGCCAGCAGCTTAGGGTGGGAGGTTAGCTCCTACGAGCAGTACTTC.

The rearrangement links TRBV19 to TRBJ1-5, with unresolved D. Per the germline V gene, CDR1 is LNHDA and CDR2 is SQIVND (reference sequence). The length of the CDR3 is 15 residues. Trimming took off 3 bases at V and 6 bases at J, with 15 bases between the two ends. In nucleotides, the CDR3 is TGTGCCAGTAGTATCGGAAGGGTGGGAGTTCAGCCCCAGCATTTT. Its translation: CASSIGRVGVQPQHF.

V and J are TRBV19 and TRBJ2-7; 7 bases fit TRBD1. This CDR3 has 15 amino acids. Germline V gene lookup returns CDR1 LNHDA and CDR2 SQIVND (reference sequence). Trimming at V came to 4 bases and at J to 3 bases, leaving 9 bases not matched to a gene. The CDR3 DNA reads as TGTGCCAGTAGTACGCGATACGACAGGGACTACGAGCAGTACTTC. As protein: CASSTRYDRDYEQYF.

The chain couples TRBV12-5 to TRBJ1-5; tentatively, D is TRBD1 (5 bases). The V end lost 6 bases, the J end lost 0 bases, and 15 bases lay between the germline ends. Germline V gene data show CDR1 as LGHNT and CDR2 as FRNRAP. The CDR3 is 16 amino acids. The CDR3 region is CASGPGGIYSNQPQHF. As DNA, the CDR3 is TGTGCTAGTGGACCCGGGGGGATTTATAGCAATCAGCCCCAGCATTTT.

The gene calls are TRBV2 and TRBJ2-7; TRBD2 matches at 10 bases. The CDR3 consists of 15 residues. Germline CDR1 and CDR2: SNHLY and FYNNEI. After removal of 4 bases from V and 2 bases from J, the junction contained 5 bases not matched to a gene. The CDR3 protein is CASSVEREGPYEQYF. DNA for the CDR3: TGTGCCAGCAGTGTGGAGCGGGAGGGCCCCTACGAGCAGTACTTC. The variable domain in full, with the rest retrieved from reference TRBV2 and TRBJ2-7, is EPEVTQTPSHQVTQMGQEVILRCVPISNHLYFYWYRQILGQKVEFLVSFYNNEISEKSEIFDDQFSVERPDGSNFTLKIRSTKLEDSAMYFCASSVEREGPYEQYFGPGTRLTVT.

This clone was counted between two and nine times. The rearrangement uses TRBV12-5 and TRBJ2-1, with 8 bases matching TRBD2. CDR3 length: 15 residues. V shed 1 base and J 4 bases; nucleotides not matched to a gene: 3. CDR1 and CDR2 (germline): LGHNT, FRNRAP. The CDR3 DNA reads as TGTGCTAGTGGTTTGGGCCTAGCGGGTTACAATGAGCAGTTCTTC. As protein: CASGLGLAGYNEQFF.

The chain has TRBV7-3 and TRBJ2-2; TRBD2 is a possible D gene (6 bases). V was cut by 5 bases and J by 6 bases, with 19 bases left in between. Germline CDR1 is SGHTA and CDR2 is FQGTGA. The CDR3 is 16 amino acids. The CDR3 reads CASSLNPGTLAGELFF. CDR3 DNA: TGTGCCAGCAGCCTCAACCCCGGGACTCTCGCCGGGGAGCTGTTTTTT.

This clone was observed once. This chain joins TRBV5-1 and TRBJ1-1; 9 bases map to TRBD1. The CDR3 totals 15 residues. Germline V gene data show CDR1 as SGHRS and CDR2 as YFSETQ. V was clipped by 0 bases and J by 5 bases; unmatched bases: 5. The CDR3 nucleotides read TGCGCCAGCAGCTTGGGACAGGGGGGAGGTACTGAAGCTTTCTTT. This translates into CASSLGQGGGTEAFF.

This chain connects TRBV5-1 to TRBJ1-1; no firm D call. Germline values: CDR1 SGHRS, CDR2 YFSETQ. This CDR3 spans 14 amino acids. Trimming shortened V by 1 base and J by 4 bases, and 11 bases separated the two germline ends. The CDR3 spells CASSLLAESTEAFF. The DNA for the CDR3 is TGCGCCAGCAGCTTGCTGGCGGAAAGCACTGAAGCTTTCTTT.

The chain recombines TRBV9 with TRBJ2-2; 10 bases map to TRBD2. The V gene end was trimmed by 0 bases and the J gene end by 4 bases; junction bases not matched to a gene: 9. The CDR3 totals 18 residues. CDR1 is SGDLS, CDR2 YYNGEE, per germline. The DNA for the CDR3 is TGTGCCAGCAGCGTAGAGGGGCTAGCGGGGGCGCGCACCGGGGAGCTGTTTTTT. Its protein product is CASSVEGLAGARTGELFF.

J is TRBJ1-1 and V is TRBV11-1, with D possibly matching TRBD1 (5 bases). The germline CDR1 and CDR2 sequences are SGHAT and FQDESV (reference sequence). Trimming took off 3 bases at V and 0 bases at J, with 8 bases between the two ends. This CDR3 has 14 amino acids. This CDR3 is CASSLGRLNTEAFF. DNA of the CDR3: TGTGCCAGCAGCTTGGGGCGACTGAACACTGAAGCTTTCTTT.

This sequence joins TRBV10-3 and TRBJ1-5; TRBD1 might be the D (5 bases). V was clipped by 6 bases and J by 2 bases, with 8 bases between them. Germline CDR1 ENHRY, CDR2 SYGVKD. This CDR3 comprises 13 residues. CDR3 region: CAIRPGGNQPQHF. In nucleotides, the CDR3 is TGTGCCATCAGGCCGGGGGGCAATCAGCCCCAGCATTTT.

The chain carries TRBV7-3 and TRBJ1-1; possible D gene TRBD1, 6 bases. Between the trimmed V and J ends, which lost 5 bases and 1 base, there was a span of 8 bases. The CDR3 is made up of 13 amino acids. CDR1 and CDR2 from the germline V gene are SGHTA and FQGTGA. CDR3 in DNA: TGTGCCAGCAGCCGACAGGAGAACACTGAAGCTTTCTTT. Translation: CASSRQENTEAFF.

The chain recombines TRBV11-3 with TRBJ2-2; D not certain. Germline values: CDR1 SGHNT, CDR2 YENEEA. V lost 4 bases to trimming and J lost 2 bases, with 8 bases between them. This CDR3 spans 14 amino acids. The CDR3 DNA is TGTGCCAGCAGCTGGAGTAGTAACACCGGGGAGCTGTTTTTT. It is translated as CASSWSSNTGELFF.

The sample holds a few counts of this clone. V is TRBV6-1 and J is TRBJ1-4, with D possibly matching TRBD1 (5 bases). CDR1 is MNHNS and CDR2 is SASEGT in the germline V gene. This CDR3 comprises 13 residues. Trimming removed 7 bases at V and 5 bases at J, with 11 bases between. CDR3 protein: CASTLTANEKLFF. CDR3 coding DNA: TGTGCCAGCACCCTGACAGCAAATGAAAAACTGTTTTTT.

The chain is built from TRBV5-1 and TRBJ2-1, with 14 bases matching TRBD2. CDR1 is SGHRS and CDR2 is YFSETQ in the germline V gene. CDR3 length: 15 residues. The trim removed 7 bases at V and 9 bases at J, leaving 9 bases unmatched. The CDR3 sequence is CASGGGLAGVGEQFF. The CDR3 coding sequence is TGCGCCAGCGGGGGGGGACTAGCGGGAGTAGGTGAGCAGTTCTTC.

The chain recombines TRBV15 with TRBJ1-2; D not resolved. Germline V gene data show CDR1 as LNHNV and CDR2 as YYDKDF (reference sequence). CDR3 size: 15 residues. With 0 bases removed from V and 6 bases from J, the gap between germline ends came to 14 bases. The CDR3 coding sequence is TGTGCCACCAGCAGAGACCTGGCCAAGGAGAATGGCTACACCTTC. This gives the protein CATSRDLAKENGYTF. Variable domain in full (rest from reference TRBV15 and TRBJ1-2): DAMVIQNPRYQVTQFGKPVTLSCSQTLNHNVMYWYQQKSSQAPKLLFHYYDKDFNNEADTPDNFQSRRPNTSFCFLDIRSPGLGDTAMYLCATSRDLAKENGYTFGSGTRLTVV.

The chain has TRBV19 and TRBJ2-7, with 8 bases aligning to TRBD1. V was clipped by 1 base and J by 3 bases; unmatched bases: 2. CDR1 and CDR2 from the germline V gene are LNHDA and SQIVND (reference sequence). There are 14 residues in the CDR3. CDR3: CASSIATGGYEQYF. In DNA, the CDR3 is TGTGCCAGTAGTATAGCAACAGGGGGCTACGAGCAGTACTTC.